This TCR beta chain comes out of a study of T cell responses to AZD1222 COVID-19 vaccine. Study results and limitations: Only five to seven individuals given AZD1222 were seropositive at baseline. Epitopes outside B.1.351 and B.1.1.7 mutated regions reportedly drew nearly half of spike TCRs. In a largely white British group with more females than males, clonal diversity was possibly underestimated.

Investigators merged groups given second doses at roughly 4 or roughly 12 weeks. Profiled with immunoSEQ multiplex PCR; TCRdb holds only in-frame clones, not every one. In the table there are 180,000 or so clones, about 91% of which are singletons. Trimming removed 5 bases from V and 4 bases from J; junction bases left unmatched: 7. This CDR3 contains 15 residues. Germline CDR1 is MNHEY and CDR2 is SVGEGT. A remark on this clone: As yet, its antigen is unknown.

V gene TRBV6-2 or TRBV6-3 combines with J gene TRBJ2-7; 11 nucleotides match TRBD1. The sequenced sample was peripheral blood, obtained 28 days after the second AZD1222 dose. This TCR was recovered from an adult who received the AZD1222 COVID-19 vaccine. CDR3: CASSASGTGGYEQYF. The CDR3 DNA follows: TGTGCCAGCAGTGCCTCCGGGACAGGGGGGTACGAGCAGTACTTC.